This entry lists 2 T cell receptor beta chains sequenced from one sample in a study of identical twins. In TCRdb, the 5' RACE reads were re-called with MiXCR into one record per CDR3 protein. The sample records some 1,600,000 distinct CDR3 sequences, around 29% being singletons. Sequences were obtained from cord blood. Receptor source: a newborn girl in good health.

This clonotype was found a few times. The chain uses TRBV20-1 and TRBJ1-4; weak D call: TRBD1 (5 bases). This CDR3 spans 13 amino acids. Germline CDR1 and CDR2: DFQATT and SNEGSKA (reference sequence). Trimming removed 2 bases from V and 7 bases from J, with 11 bases in between. DNA for the CDR3: TGCAGTGCTAGACCCAGGGTCGGTGAAAAACTGTTTTTT. Amino acid sequence: CSARPRVGEKLFF.

The chain joins TRBV10-3 to TRBJ1-5, with a weak D call TRBD1 (5 bases). The CDR3 runs 12 residues. Looked up from germline, CDR1 is ENHRY and CDR2 is SYGVKD. The V end lost 10 bases, the J end lost 3 bases, and 10 bases lay between the germline ends. The CDR3 nucleotides are TGTGCCACTCGACAGAACAATCAGCCCCAGCATTTT. Residues: CATRQNNQPQHF.